The rows below give T cell receptor beta chains drawn from one sample of a study of blood T cell repertoires in COVID-19. The assay was immunoSEQ multiplex PCR, and TCRdb's table has in-frame clones only and misses some. The sample holds about 120,000 clones; about 80% are singletons and the top ten take roughly 17%. Source material: peripheral blood. These receptors all stem from a man in his fifties or sixties with active or convalescent COVID-19. Each CDR3 is given with its conserved first and last residue. The order of the fields is clone size, D gene, J gene, V gene, CDR3 protein, CDR3 DNA. D genes are given only for firm matches. Clone size appears in some rows only: once, few, many, or a class for an expanded clone.

clone size: .; D gene: .; J gene: TRBJ1-4; V gene: TRBV19; CDR3 protein: CASGGESTNEKLFF; CDR3 DNA: TGTGCCAGTGGAGGGGAATCAACTAATGAAAAACTGTTTTTT
clone size: once; D gene: TRBD1; J gene: TRBJ2-2; V gene: TRBV2; CDR3 protein: CASRRDRGLGELFF; CDR3 DNA: TGTGCCAGCAGAAGGGACAGGGGGCTCGGGGAGCTGTTTTTT
clone size: .; D gene: .; J gene: TRBJ2-5; V gene: TRBV11-2; CDR3 protein: CASSLVGERQETQYF; CDR3 DNA: TGTGCCAGCAGCTTAGTCGGGGAACGTCAAGAGACCCAGTACTTC
clone size: .; D gene: .; J gene: TRBJ1-1; V gene: TRBV28; CDR3 protein: CASSFIPGQENTEAFF; CDR3 DNA: TGTGCCAGCAGTTTCATCCCGGGACAAGAGAACACTGAAGCTTTCTTT
clone size: .; D gene: TRBD2; J gene: TRBJ2-7; V gene: TRBV11-2; CDR3 protein: CASSRSAREGEQYF; CDR3 DNA: TGTGCCAGCAGCCGGTCGGCGCGGGAGGGCGAGCAGTACTTC
clone size: .; D gene: .; J gene: TRBJ2-5; V gene: TRBV5-8; CDR3 protein: CASSLELLRETQYF; CDR3 DNA: TGTGCCAGCAGCTTGGAGCTCCTTCGGGAGACCCAGTACTTC
clone size: few; D gene: .; J gene: TRBJ2-1; V gene: TRBV27; CDR3 protein: CASSPWPGGSSSGEQFF; CDR3 DNA: TGTGCCAGCTCACCATGGCCCGGGGGATCCAGTTCTGGGGAGCAGTTCTTC
clone size: .; D gene: .; J gene: TRBJ2-5; V gene: TRBV7-9; CDR3 protein: CASSPPEARRETQYF; CDR3 DNA: TGTGCCAGCAGCCCTCCCGAGGCACGAAGGGAGACCCAGTACTTC
clone size: .; D gene: .; J gene: TRBJ2-1; V gene: TRBV18; CDR3 protein: CASSPGLDSYNEQFF; CDR3 DNA: TGTGCCAGCTCACCAGGACTGGACAGTTACAATGAGCAGTTCTTC
clone size: .; D gene: TRBD2; J gene: TRBJ2-3; V gene: TRBV27; CDR3 protein: CASTRREGGDTQYF; CDR3 DNA: TGTGCCAGCACTCGGCGGGAGGGTGGAGATACGCAGTATTTT
clone size: .; D gene: TRBD1; J gene: TRBJ2-2; V gene: TRBV24-1; CDR3 protein: CATSDFRGRPNTGELFF; CDR3 DNA: TGTGCCACCAGTGATTTTAGGGGGCGGCCGAACACCGGGGAGCTGTTTTTT
clone size: .; D gene: .; J gene: TRBJ1-1; V gene: TRBV5-1; CDR3 protein: CASSLGQGSKAFF; CDR3 DNA: TGCGCCAGCAGCTTAGGTCAGGGGAGTAAAGCTTTCTTT
clone size: .; D gene: .; J gene: TRBJ2-6; V gene: TRBV7-2; CDR3 protein: CASSRTVLSGANVLTF; CDR3 DNA: TGTGCCAGCAGCCGGACAGTCCTATCCGGGGCCAACGTCCTGACTTTC
clone size: .; D gene: TRBD2; J gene: TRBJ2-5; V gene: TRBV7-9; CDR3 protein: CASTGGETQYF; CDR3 DNA: TGTGCCAGCACCGGGGGGGAGACCCAGTACTTC
clone size: .; D gene: .; J gene: TRBJ1-2; V gene: TRBV4-3; CDR3 protein: CASSQDGEGGYTF; CDR3 DNA: TGCGCCAGCAGCCAAGATGGTGAGGGTGGCTACACCTTC
clone size: .; D gene: TRBD2; J gene: TRBJ2-7; V gene: TRBV27; CDR3 protein: CASSLRGLRLAGEGQYF; CDR3 DNA: TGTGCCAGCAGTTTACGGGGCCTACGACTAGCGGGGGAGGGGCAGTACTTC
clone size: .; D gene: TRBD2; J gene: TRBJ2-7; V gene: TRBV7-2; CDR3 protein: CASSLHPGLAGGPPYF; CDR3 DNA: TGTGCCAGCAGCTTACATCCGGGACTAGCGGGAGGGCCCCCTTACTTC
clone size: .; D gene: TRBD2; J gene: TRBJ2-7; V gene: TRBV2; CDR3 protein: CASLAGLDEQYF; CDR3 DNA: TGTGCCAGCCTAGCGGGATTGGACGAGCAGTACTTC
clone size: .; D gene: TRBD1; J gene: TRBJ2-1; V gene: TRBV5-6; CDR3 protein: CASSLRQGVYNEQFF; CDR3 DNA: TGTGCCAGCAGCCTTCGACAGGGAGTCTACAATGAGCAGTTCTTC
clone size: few; D gene: TRBD2; J gene: TRBJ2-1; V gene: TRBV18; CDR3 protein: CASSPTGLAGENEQFF; CDR3 DNA: TGTGCCAGCTCACCCACCGGACTAGCGGGAGAGAATGAGCAGTTCTTC
clone size: .; D gene: .; J gene: TRBJ2-7; V gene: TRBV6-6; CDR3 protein: CASSPTGGGYEQYF; CDR3 DNA: TGTGCCAGCAGTCCCACGGGTGGGGGGTACGAGCAGTACTTC
clone size: few; D gene: .; J gene: TRBJ2-7; V gene: TRBV5-1; CDR3 protein: CASSSDGSSYEQYF; CDR3 DNA: TGCGCCAGCAGCTCGGACGGGAGCTCCTACGAGCAGTACTTC
clone size: .; D gene: TRBD2; J gene: TRBJ2-3; V gene: TRBV15; CDR3 protein: CATSRPLGLAGGEDTQYF; CDR3 DNA: TGTGCCACCAGCAGACCTCTCGGACTAGCGGGAGGGGAGGATACGCAGTATTTT
clone size: .; D gene: TRBD2; J gene: TRBJ2-3; V gene: TRBV11-3; CDR3 protein: CASSLEGGSADTQYF; CDR3 DNA: TGTGCCAGCAGCTTAGAGGGCGGGAGTGCAGATACGCAGTATTTT
clone size: .; D gene: .; J gene: TRBJ2-2; V gene: TRBV24-1; CDR3 protein: CATGGRANTGELFF; CDR3 DNA: TGTGCCACCGGGGGCAGGGCGAACACCGGGGAGCTGTTTTTT
clone size: few; D gene: .; J gene: TRBJ2-1; V gene: TRBV4-2; CDR3 protein: CASSQDPGVGEQFF; CDR3 DNA: TGTGCCAGCAGCCAAGATCCCGGGGTAGGTGAGCAGTTCTTC
clone size: .; D gene: .; J gene: TRBJ2-1; V gene: TRBV7-9; CDR3 protein: CASNRGSGTFLPVYNEQFF; CDR3 DNA: TGTGCCAGCAACAGGGGTAGCGGGACTTTTCTACCGGTTTACAATGAGCAGTTCTTC
clone size: .; D gene: .; J gene: TRBJ2-3; V gene: TRBV7-9; CDR3 protein: CASSLEGSTDTQYF; CDR3 DNA: TGTGCCAGCAGCTTGGAGGGAAGCACAGATACGCAGTATTTT
clone size: .; D gene: TRBD1; J gene: TRBJ1-4; V gene: TRBV6-5; CDR3 protein: CASSPWDRDEKLFF; CDR3 DNA: TGTGCCAGCAGTCCCTGGGACAGGGATGAAAAACTGTTTTTT
clone size: .; D gene: TRBD1; J gene: TRBJ2-5; V gene: TRBV28; CDR3 protein: CASSSPQGQGIETQYF; CDR3 DNA: TGTGCCAGCAGTTCCCCGCAAGGACAGGGGATAGAGACCCAGTACTTC
clone size: few; D gene: TRBD1; J gene: TRBJ1-5; V gene: TRBV6-1; CDR3 protein: CASSEREGGKFQPQHF; CDR3 DNA: TGTGCCAGCAGTGAACGTGAAGGGGGCAAATTTCAGCCCCAGCATTTT
clone size: .; D gene: .; J gene: TRBJ2-3; V gene: TRBV2; CDR3 protein: CASSPPYTDTQYF; CDR3 DNA: TGTGCCAGCAGCCCTCCTTACACAGATACGCAGTATTTT
clone size: .; D gene: .; J gene: TRBJ2-7; V gene: TRBV5-1; CDR3 protein: CASLREQYF; CDR3 DNA: TGCGCCAGCCTCCGGGAGCAGTACTTC
clone size: few; D gene: .; J gene: TRBJ1-2; V gene: TRBV28; CDR3 protein: CASSLQGWEHGYTF; CDR3 DNA: TGTGCCAGCAGTTTACAGGGGTGGGAGCATGGCTACACCTTC
clone size: .; D gene: TRBD1; J gene: TRBJ1-1; V gene: TRBV27; CDR3 protein: CASSFWGRGPGTEAFF; CDR3 DNA: TGTGCCAGCAGTTTCTGGGGCAGGGGGCCCGGTACTGAAGCTTTCTTT
clone size: .; D gene: .; J gene: TRBJ2-5; V gene: TRBV2; CDR3 protein: CASSVRRVQETQYF; CDR3 DNA: TGTGCCAGCAGTGTCCGGCGGGTCCAAGAGACCCAGTACTTC
clone size: .; D gene: TRBD1; J gene: TRBJ1-1; V gene: TRBV27; CDR3 protein: CASSSGTGATEAFF; CDR3 DNA: TGTGCCAGCAGTTCAGGGACAGGGGCCACTGAAGCTTTCTTT
clone size: once; D gene: .; J gene: TRBJ1-3; V gene: TRBV4-1; CDR3 protein: CASSQNNRASRSGNTIYF; CDR3 DNA: TGCGCCAGCAGCCAAAATAACAGGGCCTCAAGGTCTGGAAACACCATATATTTT
clone size: .; D gene: TRBD2; J gene: TRBJ2-7; V gene: TRBV5-1; CDR3 protein: CASSLEASGSPTYEQYF; CDR3 DNA: TGCGCCAGCAGCTTGGAGGCTAGCGGGAGCCCTACCTACGAGCAGTACTTC
clone size: .; D gene: TRBD1; J gene: TRBJ2-2; V gene: TRBV7-7; CDR3 protein: CASSLGTGGPNTGELFF; CDR3 DNA: TGTGCCAGCAGCCTCGGGACAGGGGGCCCCAACACCGGGGAGCTGTTTTTT
clone size: .; D gene: TRBD1; J gene: TRBJ1-1; V gene: TRBV9; CDR3 protein: CASSVVGTGHTEAFF; CDR3 DNA: TGTGCCAGCAGCGTAGTAGGGACAGGGCACACTGAAGCTTTCTTT
clone size: .; D gene: TRBD1; J gene: TRBJ1-1; V gene: TRBV19; CDR3 protein: CASSIRGPAAEAFF; CDR3 DNA: TGTGCCAGTAGTATCAGGGGGCCGGCCGCTGAAGCTTTCTTT
clone size: .; D gene: .; J gene: TRBJ1-4; V gene: TRBV5-1; CDR3 protein: CASSPQKTGANEKLFF; CDR3 DNA: TGCGCCAGCAGCCCCCAAAAGACAGGCGCTAATGAAAAACTGTTTTTT
clone size: .; D gene: TRBD1; J gene: TRBJ2-7; V gene: TRBV7-3; CDR3 protein: CASSLGQGRQYF; CDR3 DNA: TGTGCCAGCAGCTTGGGACAGGGTCGGCAGTACTTC
clone size: few; D gene: .; J gene: TRBJ2-7; V gene: TRBV5-6; CDR3 protein: CASSSTVTYEQYF; CDR3 DNA: TGTGCCAGCAGCTCGACAGTTACCTACGAGCAGTACTTC
clone size: .; D gene: TRBD1; J gene: TRBJ2-3; V gene: TRBV5-1; CDR3 protein: CASSNRQGARTDTQYF; CDR3 DNA: TGCGCCAGCAGCAACCGACAGGGGGCGAGGACAGATACGCAGTATTTT
clone size: .; D gene: .; J gene: TRBJ2-5; V gene: TRBV6-2/TRBV6-3; CDR3 protein: CASSHTGMQETQYF; CDR3 DNA: TGTGCCAGCAGTCATACAGGGATGCAAGAGACCCAGTACTTC
clone size: .; D gene: .; J gene: TRBJ2-3; V gene: TRBV4-3; CDR3 protein: CASSPVSRGDTQYF; CDR3 DNA: TGCGCCAGCAGCCCCGTGAGTCGGGGAGATACGCAGTATTTT
clone size: once; D gene: TRBD1; J gene: TRBJ2-3; V gene: TRBV7-2; CDR3 protein: CASSLTGGAGTDTQYF; CDR3 DNA: TGTGCCAGCAGCTTGACAGGGGGCGCGGGCACAGATACGCAGTATTTT
clone size: .; D gene: .; J gene: TRBJ1-3; V gene: TRBV19; CDR3 protein: CASSNREPSGNTIYF; CDR3 DNA: TGTGCCAGTAGTAACAGAGAACCCTCTGGAAACACCATATATTTT
clone size: once; D gene: .; J gene: TRBJ2-5; V gene: TRBV2; CDR3 protein: CASSQGARETQYF; CDR3 DNA: TGTGCCAGCAGTCAGGGTGCAAGAGAGACCCAGTACTTC